Following are 5 T cell receptor beta chains from one sample sequenced in a study of cytomegalovirus exposure and HLA in healthy donors. Sequencing used immunoSEQ multiplex PCR; TCRdb keeps in-frame clones, though not all of them. The sample shows roughly 270,000 clones, approximately 90% of them seen only once. The sequenced sample consisted of PBMCs. The receptors come from a woman between 18 and 30 years old in good health and CMV-seronegative.

With respect to this clone: The same CDR3 also results from other DNA sequences found in this sample. The V call is TRBV27, the J call TRBJ2-2, with D maybe TRBD1 (6 bases). Between the trimmed V and J ends, which lost 5 bases and 0 bases, there was a span of 10 bases. This CDR3 has 15 residues. Germline CDR1 reads MNHEY; CDR2 reads SMNVEV (reference sequence). Here the CDR3 reads CASSLTGTNTGELFF. Here the CDR3 DNA reads TGTGCCAGCAGTCTGACAGGAACGAACACCGGGGAGCTGTTTTTT.

V usage is TRBV25-1 and J usage is TRBJ1-2, with 11 bases identical to TRBD1. CDR3 length: 14 residues. The junction had 5 bases not matched to a gene; V was cut back by 3 bases and J by 8 bases. The germline CDR1 and CDR2 sequences are MGHDK and SYGVNS. The CDR3 region has the DNA TGTGCCAGCAGTGACCGGGACAGGGGGAAAGGCTACACCTTC. This encodes CASSDRDRGKGYTF.

The chain carries TRBV2 and TRBJ2-1, with TRBD2 matching over 11 bases. The trim removed 3 bases at V and 5 bases at J, leaving 24 bases unmatched. Germline V CDR1 and CDR2: SNHLY, FYNNEI. The CDR3 runs to 22 residues. CDR3 DNA sequence: TGTGCCAGCAGTGACTCTCCGGTGGGGTCTAGCGGGAGGAGAGGAAAGGACAATGAGCAGTTCTTC. Amino acids: CASSDSPVGSSGRRGKDNEQFF.

This clone is a singleton in its sample. The CDR3, as DNA: TGTGCCAGCAGCAAGGAGGACAGGGTTGCCTATGGCTACACCTTC. Its protein product is CASSKEDRVAYGYTF. V and J are TRBV5-4 and TRBJ1-2, with 8 bases lining up with TRBD1. The CDR3 spans 15 residues. The ends lost 4 bases at V and 4 bases at J; junction bases unmatched: 9. Germline V gene lookup returns CDR1 SGHNT and CDR2 YYREEE (reference sequence).

The gene calls are TRBV30 and TRBJ2-7; the D gene is possibly TRBD1 (6 bases). The CDR3 loop spans 14 amino acids. CDR1 and CDR2 from the germline V gene are GTSNPN and SVGIG (reference sequence). Trimming removed 3 bases from V and 3 bases from J, with 15 bases in between. Written as DNA, the CDR3 is TGTGCCTGGAGCCTACAGGGCTCTTTCTACGAGCAGTACTTC. As protein: CAWSLQGSFYEQYF. The complete variable domain, with remaining parts taken from reference TRBV30 and TRBJ2-7, reads SQTIHQWPATLVQPVGSPLSLECTVEGTSNPNLYWYRQAAGRGLQLLFYSVGIGQISSEVPQNLSASRPQDRQFILSSKKLLLSDSGFYLCAWSLQGSFYEQYFGPGTRLTVT.